In its sample, the clone carrying this T cell receptor beta chain was seen once. Its antigen remains unknown. This entry is derived from a study of cytomegalovirus exposure and HLA in healthy donors. Germline-derived CDR1 and CDR2 are SGDLS and YYNGEE. The CDR3 consists of 14 residues. Germline trimming cut 4 bases from V and 5 bases from J; bases unmatched to any gene: 7. Primers for the PCR totalled 60 Vbeta and 13 Jbeta. Assay: immunoSEQ multiplex PCR; the TCRdb copy retains only in-frame clones and omits some. The sample lists over 200,000 clones; about 80% were seen once. General study findings and limits: V- and J-gene trimming of TCR beta was linked (in a later analysis) to a missense DCLRE1C variant.

The sequencing input was PBMCs. V and J are TRBV9 and TRBJ2-3; 7 bases match TRBD1. The clonotype originates from a man aged 40-50 years in good health and CMV-seropositive. CDR3 protein: CASSIQGVRDTQYF. In DNA form, the CDR3 reads TGTGCCAGCAGCATCCAGGGGGTGAGAGATACGCAGTATTTT.